This T cell receptor (beta chain) derives from a study of post-analysis software for immune sequencing data. Study summary: Included courses were relapsing-remitting and secondary progressive multiple sclerosis; progressive-relapsing multiple sclerosis was also included. Whole-study results and caveats: Clustering by F measure revealed strong co-clustering among samples prepared together in one batch. Patients carried roughly 5 TRBV segments more frequently than controls did, and TRBV5-6, TRBV5-1 and TRBV20-1 were among them. Normalized Chao1 diversity was significantly reduced in patients versus controls.

The CDR3 is 16 amino acids. The ends lost 5 bases at V and 8 bases at J; junction bases unmatched: 15. Germline CDR1 reads SGHAT; CDR2 reads FQNNGV. With regard to this clonotype: Its cognate antigen is unknown.

Unique-molecular-identifier-tagged TCR beta cDNA libraries were used. When about 0.9 to 11 million T cells were used, they gave 500,000 or so cDNA molecules. Via MiXCR, TCRdb re-called the PCR reads, giving one row per CDR3 protein. The sample has more than 450,000 distinct CDR3 sequences; roughly 34% are singletons. The rearrangement uses TRBV11-2 and TRBJ1-2; 9 bases map to TRBD1. Sequencing input: blood. This TCR came from a girl between 2 and 17 years old with multiple sclerosis. In nucleotides, the CDR3 is TGTGCCAGCAGCACCTTTGGGACAGGGAATTTGAAAGGCTACACCTTC. Its protein is CASSTFGTGNLKGYTF.